The sequence of this T cell receptor beta chain was determined in a study of cytomegalovirus exposure and HLA in healthy donors. It was with 60 Vbeta and 13 Jbeta primers that the PCR ran. Assay: immunoSEQ multiplex PCR; the TCRdb copy retains only in-frame clones and omits some. The table lists approximately 150,000 clones, roughly four fifths of them singletons, with roughly 3.5% in the top ten. Germline values: CDR1 SNHLY, CDR2 FYNNEI. V dropped 5 bases and J dropped 2; count of bases not matched to a gene: 3. CDR3 length: 15 residues. The gene calls are TRBV2 and TRBJ1-6; 7 bases align to TRBD1. Sequenced material: PBMCs. This sequence was found in a male donor in good health and CMV-seronegative. The CDR3: CASSTGEPYNSPLHF. In DNA form, the CDR3 reads TGTGCCAGCAGTACAGGGGAACCCTATAATTCACCCCTCCACTTT. The complete variable domain, with remaining parts taken from reference TRBV2 and TRBJ1-6, reads EPEVTQTPSHQVTQMGQEVILRCVPISNHLYFYWYRQILGQKVEFLVSFYNNEISEKSEIFDDQFSVERPDGSNFTLKIRSTKLEDSAMYFCASSTGEPYNSPLHFGNGTRLTVT.